What follows is one TCR beta chain and its context. This record belongs to a study of identical twins. The CDR3 sequence is 14 residues long. Germline V gives CDR1 MNHEY, CDR2 SMNVEV (reference sequence). V lost 7 bases to trimming and J lost 6 bases; unmatched junction nucleotides: 8. MiXCR, run by TCRdb on the 5' RACE reads, gives a single entry per CDR3 protein. The sample includes some 570,000 distinct CDR3 sequences, 20% to 25% of them seen just once. This sample also belongs to another study, concerning yellow fever vaccine responses in identical twins.

The receptor was isolated from a woman aged 18-35 years in good health. The sample was CD4+ T cells sorted from blood. The chain combines TRBV27 with TRBJ2-3; 9 nucleotides match TRBD1. The DNA for the CDR3 is TGTGCCAGCAAACCCGGGACAGGGACGGATACGCAGTATTTT. Amino acid sequence: CASKPGTGTDTQYF.